This T cell receptor beta chain emerged from a study of human T cells and chemical hapten exposure. Study-level information: TCR yield per sample varied, mainly due to pooled library volumes. Whole-study findings and limits: DPC sensitization produced no change in TCRs with frequency above 1 in 1000.

The library put unique molecular identifiers onto individual cDNA molecules. Original processing methods: Samples contained a median of approximately 100,000 TCRs, with a range of roughly 20,000 to 690,600. TCRdb analysed the RACE reads with MiXCR anew, one entry per CDR3 protein. TCRdb's processing, not the authors' own work, is the source of the V and J calls. The sample records 44,000 or so distinct CDR3 sequences, about 4% being singletons. This clonotype was counted many times. Its antigen is unknown. As for time point: healthy volunteer bleed at 6 weeks. Total RNA was isolated from unfractionated whole blood. The CDR3 contains 17 residues. Trimming at V came to 8 bases and at J to 0 bases, leaving 12 bases not matched to a gene.

This sequence was found in a human donor in good health. Some clones in this sample may be carry-over from other donors' samples. The V gene is TRBV12-3 or TRBV12-4, the J gene TRBJ1-4; 7 bases map to TRBD1. Material for sequencing was whole blood. The CDR3, as DNA: TGTGCCAGCGGATCCCCAAGGGGGCGATCAACTAATGAAAAACTGTTTTTT. Amino acid sequence: CASGSPRGRSTNEKLFF.